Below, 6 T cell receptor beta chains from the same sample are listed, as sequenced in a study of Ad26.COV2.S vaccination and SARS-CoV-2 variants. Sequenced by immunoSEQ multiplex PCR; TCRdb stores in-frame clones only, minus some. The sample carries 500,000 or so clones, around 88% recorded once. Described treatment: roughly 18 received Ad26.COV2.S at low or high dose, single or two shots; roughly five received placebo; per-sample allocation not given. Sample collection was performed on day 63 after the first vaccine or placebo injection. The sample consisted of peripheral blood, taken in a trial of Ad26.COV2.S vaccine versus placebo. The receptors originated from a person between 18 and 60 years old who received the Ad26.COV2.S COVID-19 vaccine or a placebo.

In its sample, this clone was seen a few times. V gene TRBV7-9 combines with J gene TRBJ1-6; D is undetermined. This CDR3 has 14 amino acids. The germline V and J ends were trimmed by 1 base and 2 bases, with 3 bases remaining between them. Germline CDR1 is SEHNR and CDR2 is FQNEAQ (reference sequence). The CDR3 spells CASSLGAYNSPLHF. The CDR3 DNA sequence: TGTGCCAGCAGCTTAGGTGCCTATAATTCACCCCTCCACTTT.

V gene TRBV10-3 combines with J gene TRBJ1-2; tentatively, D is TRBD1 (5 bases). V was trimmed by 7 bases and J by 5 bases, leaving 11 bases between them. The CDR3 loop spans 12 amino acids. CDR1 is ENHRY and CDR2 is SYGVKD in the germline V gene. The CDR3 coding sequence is TGTGCCATCACATCGACAGAATATGGCTACACCTTC. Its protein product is CAITSTEYGYTF.

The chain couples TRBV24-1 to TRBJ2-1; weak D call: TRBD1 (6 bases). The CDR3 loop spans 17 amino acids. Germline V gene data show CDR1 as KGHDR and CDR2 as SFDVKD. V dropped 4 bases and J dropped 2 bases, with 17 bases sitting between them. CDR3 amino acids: CATSDEGHRGPYNEQFF. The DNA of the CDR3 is TGTGCCACCAGTGACGAGGGACACCGAGGGCCCTACAATGAGCAGTTCTTC.

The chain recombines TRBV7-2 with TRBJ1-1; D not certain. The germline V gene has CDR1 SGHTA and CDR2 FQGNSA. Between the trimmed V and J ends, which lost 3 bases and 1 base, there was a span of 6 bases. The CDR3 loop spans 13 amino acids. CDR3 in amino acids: CASSFGWNTEAFF. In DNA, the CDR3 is TGTGCCAGCAGCTTCGGATGGAACACTGAAGCTTTCTTT.

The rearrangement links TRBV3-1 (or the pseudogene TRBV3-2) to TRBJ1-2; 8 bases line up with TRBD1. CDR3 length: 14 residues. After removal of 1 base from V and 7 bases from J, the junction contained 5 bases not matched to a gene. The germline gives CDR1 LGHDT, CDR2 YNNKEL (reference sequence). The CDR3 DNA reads TGTGCCAGCAGCCAAGGGCAGGGGGCCTTTGGCTACACCTTC. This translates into CASSQGQGAFGYTF.

The CDR3 DNA is TGTGCCAGCAGTTACGGTTATACCTGGTTCTTC. Translated: CASSYGYTWFF. V gene TRBV6-2 or TRBV6-3 combines with J gene TRBJ2-1; D is unresolved. From germline, CDR1 is MNHEY and CDR2 SVGEGT. The CDR3 runs 11 residues. V shed 2 bases and J shed 15 bases, with 11 bases lying between them.